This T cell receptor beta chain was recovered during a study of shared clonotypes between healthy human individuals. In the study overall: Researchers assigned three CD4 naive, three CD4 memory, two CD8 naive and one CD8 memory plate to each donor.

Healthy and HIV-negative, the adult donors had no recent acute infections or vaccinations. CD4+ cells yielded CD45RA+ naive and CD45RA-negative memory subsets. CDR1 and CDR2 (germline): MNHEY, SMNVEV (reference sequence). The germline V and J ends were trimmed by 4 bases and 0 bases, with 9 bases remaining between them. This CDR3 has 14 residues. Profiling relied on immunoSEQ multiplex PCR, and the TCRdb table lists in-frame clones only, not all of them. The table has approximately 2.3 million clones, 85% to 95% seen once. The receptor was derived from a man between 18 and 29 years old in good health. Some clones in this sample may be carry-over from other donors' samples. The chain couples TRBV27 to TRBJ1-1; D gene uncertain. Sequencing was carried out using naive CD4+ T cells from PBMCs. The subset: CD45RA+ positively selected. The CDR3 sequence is CASSSREVNTEAFF. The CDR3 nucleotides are TGTGCCAGCAGTTCCCGGGAAGTGAACACTGAAGCTTTCTTT.